The present TCR beta chain was sequenced within a study of shared clonotypes between healthy human individuals. This clone was detected a few times. The antigen remains unidentified. The study's findings and limits: Generally, naive subsets came out with larger estimated richness than memory subsets. A handful of donors held approximately 4.6% of naive CD4 clonotypes in common.

The CDR3 is made up of 11 amino acids. Germline assignment: CDR1 MNHEY and CDR2 SMNVEV (reference sequence). CD45RO-negative, CCR7-selected cells formed the naive CD8 fraction, which excluded terminally differentiated effector memory CD45RA+ cells. Researchers ran the assay at a deep level. Splitting of each subset's genomic DNA was done evenly across several immunoSEQ plates. Generated by immunoSEQ multiplex PCR, the TCRdb table keeps only in-frame clones and is missing some. The table has around 620,000 clones, 85% to 95% seen once. The sequence derives from a woman aged 25-40 years in good health. Sequencing used naive CD8+ T cells sorted from blood. This chain connects TRBV27 to TRBJ2-2, with D uncertain. This CDR3 is CATRNTGELFF. Here the CDR3 DNA reads TGTGCTACAAGGAACACCGGGGAGCTGTTTTTT.